This T cell receptor beta chain was documented in a study of blood T cell repertoires in COVID-19. About the study: In each case, the material was cDNA or gDNA derived from T cells, B-cell-depleted T cells, or PBMCs.

This CDR3 region has 13 residues. After removal of 1 base from V and 8 bases from J, the junction contained 3 bases not matched to a gene. CDR1 and CDR2 (germline): LGHDT, YNNKEL (reference sequence). Assay used: immunoSEQ multiplex PCR; TCRdb lists only in-frame clones, some missing. The repertoire holds over 70,000 clones, roughly 81% seen once, with over 9.5% in the top ten. Sequencing used peripheral blood. This chain links TRBV3-1 (or the pseudogene TRBV3-2) with TRBJ1-1, with TRBD1 matching 8 bases. This clonotype was sampled from a man aged 60-69 years with COVID-19, enrolled during active disease. CDR3 protein: CASSQGRDREAFF. For the CDR3, the DNA is TGTGCCAGCAGCCAAGGCCGGGACAGGGAAGCTTTCTTT.